The clone carrying this T cell receptor beta chain was seen many times. This specimen belongs to a study of T cells in Graves' hyperthyroidism and ophthalmopathy. This CDR3 has 14 residues. Germline V gene lookup returns CDR1 SGHTA and CDR2 FQGNSA. The ends were cut back, 2 bases at V and 4 bases at J, with 10 bases in the middle. Amplification yielded TCR beta CDR3 regions, with RNA transcripts as the source. RT-PCR in the first round (using the HTBI primer set) targeted the TCR CDR3. In TCRdb, the multiplex PCR reads were re-called with MiXCR into one record per CDR3 protein. The data show approximately 350,000 distinct CDR3 sequences, 13% to 15% seen once.

The chain links TRBV7-2 to TRBJ2-3; a weak D match, TRBD1 (6 bases). Material for sequencing was blood. This sequence originates from a woman aged 55-69 years with Graves' ophthalmopathy. The CDR3 here is CASSLMYRADTQYF. CDR3 coding DNA: TGTGCCAGCAGCTTAATGTACAGGGCAGATACGCAGTATTTT. Full variable domain (remainder filled in from reference TRBV7-2 and TRBJ2-3): GAGVSQSPSNKVTEKGKDVELRCDPISGHTALYWYRQSLGQGLEFLIYFQGNSAPDKSGLPSDRFSAERTGGSVSTLTIQRTQQEDSAVYLCASSLMYRADTQYFGPGTRLTVL.